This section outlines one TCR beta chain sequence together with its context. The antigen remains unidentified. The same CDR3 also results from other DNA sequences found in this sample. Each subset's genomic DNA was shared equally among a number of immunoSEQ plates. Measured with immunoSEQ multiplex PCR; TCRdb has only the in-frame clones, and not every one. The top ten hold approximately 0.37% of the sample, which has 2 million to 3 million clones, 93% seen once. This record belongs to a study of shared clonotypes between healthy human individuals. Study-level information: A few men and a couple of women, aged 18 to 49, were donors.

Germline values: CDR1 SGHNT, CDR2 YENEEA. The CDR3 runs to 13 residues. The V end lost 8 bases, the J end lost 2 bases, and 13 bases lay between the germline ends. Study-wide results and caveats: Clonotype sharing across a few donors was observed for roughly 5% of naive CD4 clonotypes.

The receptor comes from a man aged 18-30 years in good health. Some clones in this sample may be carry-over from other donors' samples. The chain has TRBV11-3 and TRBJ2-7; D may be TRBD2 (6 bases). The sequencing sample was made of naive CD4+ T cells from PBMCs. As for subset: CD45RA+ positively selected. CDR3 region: CASSFGSAYEQYF. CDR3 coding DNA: TGTGCCAGCTCATTCGGGAGTGCCTACGAGCAGTACTTC.